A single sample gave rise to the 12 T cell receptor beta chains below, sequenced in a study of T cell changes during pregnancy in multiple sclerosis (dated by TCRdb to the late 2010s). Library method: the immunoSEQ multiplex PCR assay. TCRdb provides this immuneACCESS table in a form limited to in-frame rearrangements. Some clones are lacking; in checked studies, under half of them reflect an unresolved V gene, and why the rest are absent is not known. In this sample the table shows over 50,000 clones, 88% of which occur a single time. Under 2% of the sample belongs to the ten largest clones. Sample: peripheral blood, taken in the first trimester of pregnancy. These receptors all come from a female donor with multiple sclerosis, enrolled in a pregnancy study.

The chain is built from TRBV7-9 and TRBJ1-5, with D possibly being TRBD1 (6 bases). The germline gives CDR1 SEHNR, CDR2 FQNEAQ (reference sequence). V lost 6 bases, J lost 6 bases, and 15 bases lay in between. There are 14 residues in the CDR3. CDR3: CASSSQGQSQPQHF. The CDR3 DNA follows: TGTGCCAGCAGTTCACAGGGTCAGAGTCAGCCCCAGCATTTT.

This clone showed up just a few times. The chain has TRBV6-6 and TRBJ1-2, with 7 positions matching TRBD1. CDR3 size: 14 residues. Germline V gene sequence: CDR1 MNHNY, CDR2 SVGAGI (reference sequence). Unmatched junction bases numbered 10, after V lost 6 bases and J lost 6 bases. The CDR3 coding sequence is TGTGCCAGCAGCCTCGGGACAGAGAGAGATGGCTACACCTTC. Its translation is CASSLGTERDGYTF.

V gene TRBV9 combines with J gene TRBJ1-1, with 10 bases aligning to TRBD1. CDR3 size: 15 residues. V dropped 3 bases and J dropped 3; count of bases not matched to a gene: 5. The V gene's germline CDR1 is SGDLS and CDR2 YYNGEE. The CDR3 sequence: CASSATDRGDTEAFF. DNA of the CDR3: TGTGCCAGCAGCGCCACGGACAGGGGGGACACTGAAGCTTTCTTT.

CDR3 sequence reads: CASSRGPSGSYEQYF. The CDR3 DNA follows: TGTGCCAGCAGCCGCGGACCGAGCGGCTCCTACGAGCAGTACTTC. The chain joins TRBV7-2 to TRBJ2-7; TRBD2 is a possible D gene (5 bases). V dropped 5 bases and J dropped 0 bases, with 14 bases sitting between them. The CDR3 loop spans 15 amino acids. Germline V gene sequence: CDR1 SGHTA, CDR2 FQGNSA.

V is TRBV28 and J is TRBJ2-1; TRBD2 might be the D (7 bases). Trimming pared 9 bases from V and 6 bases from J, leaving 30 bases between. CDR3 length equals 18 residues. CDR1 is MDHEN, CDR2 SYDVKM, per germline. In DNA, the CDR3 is TGTGCCAGTGATGGGGGGCCCGGGACTACGACCCTGAGCAATGAGCAGTTCTTC. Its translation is CASDGGPGTTTLSNEQFF.

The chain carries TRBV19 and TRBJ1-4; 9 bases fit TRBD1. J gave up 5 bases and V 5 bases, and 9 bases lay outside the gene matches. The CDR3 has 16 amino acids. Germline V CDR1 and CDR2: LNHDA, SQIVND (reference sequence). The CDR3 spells CASSAGTGIENEKLFF. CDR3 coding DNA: TGTGCCAGTAGTGCCGGGACAGGGATTGAGAATGAAAAACTGTTTTTT.

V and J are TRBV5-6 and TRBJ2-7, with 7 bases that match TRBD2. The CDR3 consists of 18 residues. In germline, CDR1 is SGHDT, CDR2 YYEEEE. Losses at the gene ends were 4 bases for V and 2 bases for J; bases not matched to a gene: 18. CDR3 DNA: TGTGCCAGCAGCCGTAGCCCCAGCGGGAAAGGTATTACCTACGAGCAGTACTTC. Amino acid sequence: CASSRSPSGKGITYEQYF.

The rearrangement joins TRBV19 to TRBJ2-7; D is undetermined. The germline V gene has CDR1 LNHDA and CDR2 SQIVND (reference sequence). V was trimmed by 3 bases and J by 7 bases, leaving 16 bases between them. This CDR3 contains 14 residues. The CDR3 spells CASSIESAAKEQYF. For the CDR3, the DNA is TGTGCCAGTAGTATCGAGAGCGCGGCAAAGGAGCAGTACTTC.

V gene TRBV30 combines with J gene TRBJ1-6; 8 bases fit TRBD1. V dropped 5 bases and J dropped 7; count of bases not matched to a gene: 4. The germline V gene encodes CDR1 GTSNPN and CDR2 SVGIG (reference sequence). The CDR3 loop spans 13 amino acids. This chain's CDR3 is CAWATGANSPLHF. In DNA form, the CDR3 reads TGTGCCTGGGCGACAGGGGCAAATTCACCCCTCCACTTT.

The CDR3 DNA is TGTGCCTGGAGTTCCGCCCAACTCCACCTCTACGAGCAGTACTTC. It translates to CAWSSAQLHLYEQYF. This chain connects TRBV30 to TRBJ2-7, with D hard to call. The CDR3 extends over 15 amino acids. The germline V gene encodes CDR1 GTSNPN and CDR2 SVGIG (reference sequence). V lost 2 bases, J lost 3 bases, and 17 bases lay in between.

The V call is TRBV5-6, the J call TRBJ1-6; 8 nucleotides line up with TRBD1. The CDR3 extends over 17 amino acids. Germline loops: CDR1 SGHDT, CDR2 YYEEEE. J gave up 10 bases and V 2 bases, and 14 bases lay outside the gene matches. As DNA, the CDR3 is TGTGCCAGCAGCTTTACCACAGGGGGGGTAAGGGGATCACCCCTCCACTTT. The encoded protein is CASSFTTGGVRGSPLHF.

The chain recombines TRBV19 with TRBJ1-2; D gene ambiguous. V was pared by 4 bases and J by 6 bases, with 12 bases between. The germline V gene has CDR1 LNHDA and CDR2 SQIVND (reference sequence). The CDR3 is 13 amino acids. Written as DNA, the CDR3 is TGTGCCAGTAGTAAGGAGATAAAGGATGGCTACACCTTC. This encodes CASSKEIKDGYTF.